A single T cell receptor beta chain is shown here with its context. This sample is part of a study of blood T cell repertoires in COVID-19. Across the whole study: Whether acute or convalescent, the COVID-19 samples came from the United States, Italy and Spain. The cDNA or gDNA used as material had been derived from T cells, B-cell-depleted T cells, or PBMCs.

Sequenced by immunoSEQ multiplex PCR; TCRdb stores in-frame clones only, minus some. The sample includes about 140,000 clones, approximately 88% of them seen just once. After removal of 3 bases from V and 7 bases from J, the junction contained 6 bases not matched to a gene. Looked up from germline, CDR1 is MGHDK and CDR2 is SYGVNS. The CDR3 consists of 15 residues. The rearrangement links TRBV25-1 to TRBJ2-2; 9 bases match TRBD2. The sequence came from a man in his 70s who had been exposed to COVID-19. The sample comprised PBMCs or T cells enriched from blood (not recorded which). CDR3 nucleotide sequence: TGTGCCAGCAGTGAGACTAGCGGAGGCCGCGGGGAGCTGTTTTTT. Translation: CASSETSGGRGELFF.